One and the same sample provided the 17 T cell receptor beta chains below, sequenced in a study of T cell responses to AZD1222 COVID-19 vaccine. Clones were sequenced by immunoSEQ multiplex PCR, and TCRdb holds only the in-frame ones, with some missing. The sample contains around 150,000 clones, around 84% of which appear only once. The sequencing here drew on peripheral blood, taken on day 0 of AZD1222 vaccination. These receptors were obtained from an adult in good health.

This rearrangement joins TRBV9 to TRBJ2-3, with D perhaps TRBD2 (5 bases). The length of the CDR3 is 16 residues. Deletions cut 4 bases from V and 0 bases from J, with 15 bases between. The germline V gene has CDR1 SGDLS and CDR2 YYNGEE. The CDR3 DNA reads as TGTGCCAGCAGCCCCCGGACTCCTGGAAGCACAGATACGCAGTATTTT. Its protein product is CASSPRTPGSTDTQYF.

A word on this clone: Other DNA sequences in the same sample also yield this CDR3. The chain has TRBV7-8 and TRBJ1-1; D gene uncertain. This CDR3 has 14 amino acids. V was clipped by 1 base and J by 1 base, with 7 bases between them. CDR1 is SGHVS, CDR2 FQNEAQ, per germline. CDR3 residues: CASSLVAGNTEAFF. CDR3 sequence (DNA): TGTGCCAGCAGCTTAGTAGCAGGGAACACTGAAGCTTTCTTT.

The CDR3 spells CASGLLKGTNYGYTF. CDR3 DNA sequence: TGTGCCAGCGGGCTTCTAAAGGGCACTAACTATGGCTACACCTTC. The chain recombines TRBV6-5 with TRBJ1-2; unclear D gene. Trimming took off 8 bases at V and 0 bases at J, with 16 bases between the two ends. This CDR3 region has 15 residues. Germline V CDR1 and CDR2: MNHEY, SVGAGI.

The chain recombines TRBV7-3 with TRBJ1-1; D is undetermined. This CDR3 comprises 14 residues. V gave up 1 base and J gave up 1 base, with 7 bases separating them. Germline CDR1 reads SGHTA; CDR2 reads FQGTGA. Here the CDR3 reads CASSLSAGNTEAFF. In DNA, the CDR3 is TGTGCCAGCAGCTTAAGCGCGGGGAACACTGAAGCTTTCTTT.

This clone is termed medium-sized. The CDR3 region is CASWVTGYNQPQHF. The CDR3 DNA is TGTGCCAGCTGGGTGACGGGGTACAATCAGCCCCAGCATTTT. V and J are TRBV6-5 and TRBJ1-5; D unclear. The CDR3 is 14 amino acids. CDR1 MNHEY and CDR2 SVGAGI come from the germline V gene. V shed 8 bases and J shed 3 bases, with 14 bases lying between them.

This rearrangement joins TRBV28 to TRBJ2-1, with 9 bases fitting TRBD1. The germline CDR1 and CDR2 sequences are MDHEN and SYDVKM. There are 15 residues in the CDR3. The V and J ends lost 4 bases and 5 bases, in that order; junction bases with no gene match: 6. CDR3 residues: CASSSAGTGNNEQFF. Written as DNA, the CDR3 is TGTGCCAGCAGTTCGGCCGGGACAGGGAACAATGAGCAGTTCTTC.

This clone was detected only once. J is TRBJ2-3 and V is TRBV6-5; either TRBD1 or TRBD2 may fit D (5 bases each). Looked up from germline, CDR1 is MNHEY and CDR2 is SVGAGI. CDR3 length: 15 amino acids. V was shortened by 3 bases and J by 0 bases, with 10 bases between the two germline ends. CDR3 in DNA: TGTGCCAGCAGTTATCGGGGCCAGAGCACAGATACGCAGTATTTT. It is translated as CASSYRGQSTDTQYF.

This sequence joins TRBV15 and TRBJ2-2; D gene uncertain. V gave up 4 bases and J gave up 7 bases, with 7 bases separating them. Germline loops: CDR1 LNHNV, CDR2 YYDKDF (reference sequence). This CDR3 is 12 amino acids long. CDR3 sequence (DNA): TGTGCCACCAGCACCCCTTTCGGGGAGCTGTTTTTT. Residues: CATSTPFGELFF.

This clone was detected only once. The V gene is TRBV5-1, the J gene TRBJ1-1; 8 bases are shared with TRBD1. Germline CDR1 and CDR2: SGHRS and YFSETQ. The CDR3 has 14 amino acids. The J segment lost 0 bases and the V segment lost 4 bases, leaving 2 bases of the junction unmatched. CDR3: CASSRQGLNTEAFF. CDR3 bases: TGCGCCAGCAGCCGACAGGGGCTGAACACTGAAGCTTTCTTT.

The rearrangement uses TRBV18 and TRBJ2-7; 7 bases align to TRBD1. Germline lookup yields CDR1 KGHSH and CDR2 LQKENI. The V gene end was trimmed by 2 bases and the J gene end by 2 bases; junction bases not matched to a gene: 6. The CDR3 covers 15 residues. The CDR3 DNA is TGTGCCAGCTCACCAAACCGGGACAGTACCTACGAGCAGTACTTC. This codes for CASSPNRDSTYEQYF.

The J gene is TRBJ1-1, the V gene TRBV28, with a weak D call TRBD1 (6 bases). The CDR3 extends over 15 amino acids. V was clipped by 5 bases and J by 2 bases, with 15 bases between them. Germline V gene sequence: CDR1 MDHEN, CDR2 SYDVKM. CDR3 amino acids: CASSTTWTDNTEAFF. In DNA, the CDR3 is TGTGCCAGCAGTACTACGTGGACAGACAACACTGAAGCTTTCTTT.

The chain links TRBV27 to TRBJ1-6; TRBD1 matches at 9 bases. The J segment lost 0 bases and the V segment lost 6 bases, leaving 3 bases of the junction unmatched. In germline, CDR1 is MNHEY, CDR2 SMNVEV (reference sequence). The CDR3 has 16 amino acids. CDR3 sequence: CASRVQGASYNSPLHF. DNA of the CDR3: TGTGCCAGCAGGGTACAGGGGGCCTCCTATAATTCACCCCTCCACTTT.

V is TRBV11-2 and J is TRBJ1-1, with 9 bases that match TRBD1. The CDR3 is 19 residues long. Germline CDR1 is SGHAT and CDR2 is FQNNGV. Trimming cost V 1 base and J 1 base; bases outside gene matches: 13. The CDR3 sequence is CASSLGAVKGQGWNTEAFF. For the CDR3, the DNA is TGTGCCAGCAGCTTAGGTGCTGTGAAGGGACAGGGATGGAACACTGAAGCTTTCTTT. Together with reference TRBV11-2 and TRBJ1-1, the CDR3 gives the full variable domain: EAGVAQSPRYKIIEKRQSVAFWCNPISGHATLYWYQQILGQGPKLLIQFQNNGVVDDSQLPKDRFSAERLKGVDSTLKIQPAKLEDSAVYLCASSLGAVKGQGWNTEAFFGQGTRLTVV.

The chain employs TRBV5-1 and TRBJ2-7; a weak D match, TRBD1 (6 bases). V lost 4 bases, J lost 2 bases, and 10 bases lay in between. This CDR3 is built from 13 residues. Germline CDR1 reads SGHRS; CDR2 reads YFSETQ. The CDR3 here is CASSPGVPYEQYF. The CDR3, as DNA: TGCGCCAGCAGCCCAGGGGTCCCCTACGAGCAGTACTTC.

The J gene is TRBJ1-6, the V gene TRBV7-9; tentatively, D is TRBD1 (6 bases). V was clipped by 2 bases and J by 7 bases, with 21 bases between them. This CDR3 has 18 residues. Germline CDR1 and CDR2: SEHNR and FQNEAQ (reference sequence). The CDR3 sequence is CASSLSWDKGPRNSPLHF. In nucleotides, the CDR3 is TGTGCCAGCAGCTTATCGTGGGACAAGGGTCCGAGAAATTCACCCCTCCACTTT.

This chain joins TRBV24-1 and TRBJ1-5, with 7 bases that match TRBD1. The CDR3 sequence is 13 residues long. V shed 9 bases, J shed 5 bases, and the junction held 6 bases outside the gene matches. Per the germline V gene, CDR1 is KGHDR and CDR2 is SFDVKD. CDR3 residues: CATAQGGDQPQHF. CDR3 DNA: TGTGCCACCGCCCAGGGGGGGGATCAGCCCCAGCATTTT.

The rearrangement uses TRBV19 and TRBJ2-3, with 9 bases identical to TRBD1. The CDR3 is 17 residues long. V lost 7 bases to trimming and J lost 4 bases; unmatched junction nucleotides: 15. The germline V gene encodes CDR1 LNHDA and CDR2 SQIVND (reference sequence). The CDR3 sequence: CASTPFRTGVVPDTQYF. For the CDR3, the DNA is TGTGCCAGTACCCCCTTCCGGACAGGGGTAGTTCCAGATACGCAGTATTTT.